Each of the 24 T cell receptor beta chains below was sequenced from the same sample in a study of CD4 T cells in lung cancer. TCRdb keeps only in-frame clones here, not all; method: immunoSEQ multiplex PCR. The table has approximately 9,300 clones, about three fifths seen once. This lung tissue lay as far as possible from the tumor, at least 3 cm away. Sequenced material: normal lung tissue taken away from the tumor. The origin of the receptors is a man in his 60s with non-small cell lung cancer.

This clone was observed a few times. The V call is TRBV6-4, the J call TRBJ2-2, with 10 nucleotides matching TRBD1. Germline CDR1 reads MRHNA; CDR2 reads SNTAGT. V shed 7 bases and J 5 bases; nucleotides not matched to a gene: 4. This CDR3 is 14 amino acids long. The CDR3 protein is CASKGQGITGELFF. The CDR3 bases are TGTGCCAGCAAGGGACAGGGGATAACCGGGGAGCTGTTTTTT.

The J gene is TRBJ2-4, the V gene TRBV10-1, with D perhaps TRBD1 (8 bases). The V and J ends lost 6 bases and 9 bases respectively, with 12 bases between them. The CDR3 is made up of 12 amino acids. Germline-derived CDR1 and CDR2 are WNHNN and SYGVQD (reference sequence). In DNA, the CDR3 is TGCGCCAGCAGGGACAGGGAGGGCATTCAGTACTTC. Its translation: CASRDREGIQYF.

The chain combines TRBV13 with TRBJ2-3; TRBD2 matches at 14 bases. The V segment lost 5 bases and the J segment 5 bases; nucleotides outside the gene matches: 3. The germline CDR1 and CDR2 sequences are PRHDT and FYEKMQ (reference sequence). The CDR3 totals 15 residues. The CDR3: CASSTGLAGEDTQYF. CDR3 coding DNA: TGTGCCAGCAGCACGGGACTAGCGGGAGAAGATACGCAGTATTTT.

By proportion, this clone is medium-sized (0.01 to 0.1%). The chain carries TRBV2 and TRBJ1-5; weak D call: TRBD1 (5 bases). The CDR3 extends over 13 amino acids. V was shortened by 4 bases and J by 5 bases, with 9 bases between the two germline ends. In germline, CDR1 is SNHLY, CDR2 FYNNEI. DNA of the CDR3: TGTGCCAGCAGTGTCGACAGATATCAGCCCCAGCATTTT. Encoded protein: CASSVDRYQPQHF.

V gene TRBV29-1 combines with J gene TRBJ1-1; the D is unclear. The CDR3 is 14 amino acids. V dropped 3 bases and J dropped 1 base, with 12 bases sitting between them. In germline, CDR1 is SQVTM, CDR2 ANQGSEA. CDR3 bases: TGCAGCGTTGATTTGCGACCAGGGAACACTGAAGCTTTCTTT. Amino acid sequence: CSVDLRPGNTEAFF.

This sequence joins TRBV30 and TRBJ1-2; maybe TRBD1 (5 bases). Trimming shortened V by 5 bases and J by 5 bases, and 15 bases separated the two germline ends. CDR3 size: 13 residues. Germline V gene lookup returns CDR1 GTSNPN and CDR2 SVGIG (reference sequence). The CDR3 DNA reads as TGTGCCTGGGACATAAGGGGTGTTTATGGCTACACCTTC. This sequence encodes CAWDIRGVYGYTF.

The CDR3 loop reads CASSWGLAGIFNEQFF. The CDR3 DNA is TGTGCCAGCAGCTGGGGGCTAGCGGGGATATTCAATGAGCAGTTCTTC. V and J are TRBV5-6 and TRBJ2-1; 9 bases align to TRBD2. From germline, CDR1 is SGHDT and CDR2 YYEEEE. This CDR3 is 16 amino acids long. V lost 3 bases, J lost 6 bases, and 10 bases stayed unmatched.

V and J are TRBV12-5 and TRBJ1-5; tentatively, D is TRBD1 (6 bases). Trimming pared 5 bases from V and 4 bases from J, leaving 24 bases between. Germline values: CDR1 LGHNT, CDR2 FRNRAP. The CDR3 contains 18 residues. In DNA, the CDR3 is TGTGCTAGTGGTCTATGGACAGCTAGGACGATAAGGAATCAGCCCCAGCATTTT. It is translated as CASGLWTARTIRNQPQHF.

The CDR3 DNA is TGTGCCAGCAGCTTAGCGGGAAGAAGCGGGAGGGCCAATGTGGGCCACGAGCAGTACTTC. It codes for CASSLAGRSGRANVGHEQYF. This chain uses TRBV7-6 with TRBJ2-7; 10 bases match TRBD2. Germline lookup yields CDR1 SGHVS and CDR2 FNYEAQ. The CDR3 is 20 amino acids. V gave up 0 bases and J gave up 5 bases; unmatched junction bases: 19. Looking up the rest from reference TRBV7-6 and TRBJ2-7 gives the full variable domain: GAGVSQSPRYKVTKRGQDVALRCDPISGHVSLYWYRQALGQGPEFLTYFNYEAQQDKSGLPNDRFSAERPEGSISTLTIQRTEQRDSAMYRCASSLAGRSGRANVGHEQYFGPGTRLTVT.

The V call is TRBV4-1, the J call TRBJ1-1; D may be TRBD1 (6 bases). Germline V lookup: CDR1 MGHRA, CDR2 YSYEKL. CDR3 size: 17 residues. The ends were cut back, 0 bases at V and 4 bases at J, with 18 bases in the middle. CDR3 nucleotide sequence: TGCGCCAGCAGCCAAGAAATAGGGGGTGGGTGGGGCACTGAAGCTTTCTTT. This gives the protein CASSQEIGGGWGTEAFF.

The gene calls are TRBV11-2 and TRBJ2-3, with 8 bases aligning to TRBD2. The CDR3 has 16 amino acids. The germline V gene encodes CDR1 SGHAT and CDR2 FQNNGV. V lost 1 base, J lost 2 bases, and 5 bases stayed unmatched. The CDR3 sequence: CASSLAGGPTTDTQYF. Written as DNA, the CDR3 is TGTGCCAGCAGCTTAGCGGGAGGGCCTACCACAGATACGCAGTATTTT. Together with reference TRBV11-2 and TRBJ2-3, the CDR3 gives the full variable domain: EAGVAQSPRYKIIEKRQSVAFWCNPISGHATLYWYQQILGQGPKLLIQFQNNGVVDDSQLPKDRFSAERLKGVDSTLKIQPAKLEDSAVYLCASSLAGGPTTDTQYFGPGTRLTVL.

The rearrangement links TRBV5-1 to TRBJ2-2; 8 bases fit TRBD2. CDR3 length equals 16 residues. The germline gives CDR1 SGHRS, CDR2 YFSETQ. Trimming took 0 bases from V and 0 from J; bases not matched to a gene: 1. The CDR3 DNA is TGCGCCAGCAGCTTGGTGGGACTAGCGAACACCGGGGAGCTGTTTTTT. Translated: CASSLVGLANTGELFF. Together with reference TRBV5-1 and TRBJ2-2, the CDR3 gives the full variable domain: KAGVTQTPRYLIKTRGQQVTLSCSPISGHRSVSWYQQTPGQGLQFLFEYFSETQRNKGNFPGRFSGRQFSNSRSEMNVSTLELGDSALYLCASSLVGLANTGELFFGEGSRLTVL.

The J gene is TRBJ1-5, the V gene TRBV28, with 10 bases that match TRBD1. CDR1 is MDHEN, CDR2 SYDVKM, per germline. The CDR3 spans 15 residues. V lost 3 bases and J lost 8; bases outside the gene matches: 7. The CDR3, as DNA: TGTGCCAGCAGTTTTTTAGGGACAGGGGAAGAGCCCCAGCATTTT. Translation gives CASSFLGTGEEPQHF. The full variable domain, its missing parts supplied by reference TRBV28 and TRBJ1-5, is DVKVTQSSRYLVKRTGEKVFLECVQDMDHENMFWYRQDPGLGLRLIYFSYDVKMKEKGDIPEGYSVSREKKERFSLILESASTNQTSMYLCASSFLGTGEEPQHFGDGTRLSIL.

The rearrangement links TRBV4-2 to TRBJ2-1; tentatively, D is TRBD2 (6 bases). V shed 0 bases and J shed 0 bases, with 15 bases lying between them. CDR3 length equals 18 residues. Germline CDR1 is LGHNA and CDR2 is YNFKEQ. The CDR3 region has the DNA TGTGCCAGCAGCCAAGATCTTAGCGGTCTTAGCTCCTACAATGAGCAGTTCTTC. Protein: CASSQDLSGLSSYNEQFF.

This chain uses TRBV6-5 with TRBJ2-2; the match to TRBD2 covers 9 bases. The ends lost 6 bases at V and 3 bases at J; junction bases unmatched: 5. The CDR3 sequence is 15 residues long. Per germline, CDR1 MNHEY and CDR2 SVGAGI. CDR3 protein: CASRAGGLHTGELFF. The CDR3 nucleotides read TGTGCCAGCAGGGCGGGAGGGCTACACACCGGGGAGCTGTTTTTT.

This chain uses TRBV10-1 with TRBJ2-5, with 9 bases matching TRBD2. Germline V CDR1 and CDR2: WNHNN, SYGVQD (reference sequence). The CDR3 sequence is 13 residues long. J gave up 5 bases and V 6 bases, and 4 bases lay outside the gene matches. The CDR3 spells CASSHSGSETQYF. In nucleotides, the CDR3 is TGCGCCAGCAGCCATAGCGGGAGTGAGACCCAGTACTTC.

This clone was observed a handful of times. The chain combines TRBV7-3 with TRBJ2-2; 9 bases match TRBD1. This CDR3 comprises 17 residues. The V gene end was trimmed by 5 bases and the J gene end by 6 bases; junction bases not matched to a gene: 13. Germline values: CDR1 SGHTA, CDR2 FQGTGA. Here the CDR3 DNA reads TGTGCCAGCAGCCCAAACAGGGGGCAGTTAGGAGCCGGGGAGCTGTTTTTT. Its protein product is CASSPNRGQLGAGELFF.

The chain links TRBV9 to TRBJ2-1, with D possibly TRBD2 on 5 matching bases. Germline values: CDR1 SGDLS, CDR2 YYNGEE. The V end was cut by 0 bases, the J end by 8 bases, with 15 bases between. The CDR3 runs 15 residues. CDR3 region: CASSVDPLAGDEQFF. Written as DNA, the CDR3 is TGTGCCAGCAGCGTAGACCCCCTAGCCGGGGATGAGCAGTTCTTC.

This clone showed up just once. The chain's CDR3 is CASSLLGTPWYGYTF. CDR3 sequence (DNA): TGTGCCAGCAGTTTACTGGGGACACCGTGGTATGGCTACACCTTC. The chain is built from TRBV27 and TRBJ1-2; D may be TRBD1 (6 bases). This CDR3 has 15 residues. Trimming removed 2 bases from V and 5 bases from J, with 15 bases in between. Germline assignment: CDR1 MNHEY and CDR2 SMNVEV (reference sequence).

There are a few counts of this clone. V gene TRBV18 combines with J gene TRBJ1-5; TRBD1 matches 9 bases. This CDR3 contains 13 residues. CDR1 is KGHSH and CDR2 is LQKENI in the germline V gene. Germline trimming cut 5 bases from V and 10 bases from J; bases unmatched to any gene: 6. CDR3 DNA sequence: TGTGCCAGCTCAGCGGGACAGGGCGAACCCCAGCATTTT. Its protein product is CASSAGQGEPQHF.

The chain carries TRBV6-5 and TRBJ1-1; possibly TRBD1 for D (6 bases). V dropped 8 bases and J dropped 5 bases, with 9 bases sitting between them. The CDR3 length is 11 residues. Germline loops: CDR1 MNHEY, CDR2 SVGAGI. The CDR3 DNA follows: TGTGCCAGCGAACAGGGAACTGAAGCTTTCTTT. It encodes CASEQGTEAFF.

The rearrangement joins TRBV5-4 to TRBJ1-1; possible D gene TRBD1, 6 bases. Germline V CDR1 and CDR2: SGHNT, YYREEE (reference sequence). The CDR3 sequence is 15 residues long. V was clipped by 2 bases and J by 2 bases, with 13 bases between them. CDR3 DNA sequence: TGTGCCAGCAGCTTCCAAAGGGGGAGCAACACTGAAGCTTTCTTT. It yields the protein CASSFQRGSNTEAFF.

This clone occurred a few times. The chain is built from TRBV7-8 and TRBJ2-3; 9 nucleotides agree with TRBD2. After removal of 1 base from V and 2 bases from J, the junction contained 4 bases not matched to a gene. CDR3 length: 16 residues. Germline CDR1 and CDR2: SGHVS and FQNEAQ. As DNA, the CDR3 is TGTGCCAGCAGCTTAGAGACTAGCGGAGTCACAGATACGCAGTATTTT. Its protein product is CASSLETSGVTDTQYF.

The rearrangement uses TRBV6-5 and TRBJ2-2; a possible D gene is TRBD1 (5 bases). The CDR3 consists of 15 residues. Germline V gives CDR1 MNHEY, CDR2 SVGAGI. Trimming left V 2 bases short and J 3 bases short, with 10 bases between. CDR3 in DNA: TGTGCCAGCAGTTACGGCAGGGTATACACCGGGGAGCTGTTTTTT. Translating gives CASSYGRVYTGELFF.